This TCR beta chain was captured in a study of T-cell memory formation after mild COVID-19. Whole-study findings and limits: The CD4+ clones that contracted clustered mainly within CM and EM, and the CD8+ clones concentrated in EMRA.

One entry per CDR3 protein, called by TCRdb with MiXCR from the 5' RACE reads. The data hold 580,000 or so distinct CDR3 sequences, with roughly 17% observed a single time. V lost 2 bases and J 0 bases, leaving 5 bases between the germline ends. Germline V gene data show CDR1 as SGHVS and CDR2 as FQNEAQ. This CDR3 comprises 13 residues. By proportion, this clonotype is medium-sized (0.01 to 0.1%). Its specificity is not known. J is TRBJ2-7 and V is TRBV7-8; D is uncertain. The sample consisted of PBMCs or a T cell subset sorted from them (not recorded which). The receptor's source is an adult woman who had mild COVID-19 (a few samples of this study predate the infection). Cell type and time point are not known. CDR3 DNA: TGTGCCAGCAGCTTACAGAGCTCCTACGAGCAGTACTTC. Protein sequence: CASSLQSSYEQYF.